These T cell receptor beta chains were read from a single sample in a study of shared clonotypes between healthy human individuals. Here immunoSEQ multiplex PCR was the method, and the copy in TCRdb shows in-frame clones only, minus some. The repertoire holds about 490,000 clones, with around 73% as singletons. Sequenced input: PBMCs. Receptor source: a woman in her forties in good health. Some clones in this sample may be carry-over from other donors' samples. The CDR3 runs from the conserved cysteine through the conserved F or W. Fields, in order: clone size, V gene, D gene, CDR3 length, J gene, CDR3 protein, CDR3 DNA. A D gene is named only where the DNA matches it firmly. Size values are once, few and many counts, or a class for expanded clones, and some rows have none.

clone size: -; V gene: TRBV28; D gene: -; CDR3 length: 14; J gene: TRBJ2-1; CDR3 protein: CASSLQGRGNEQFF; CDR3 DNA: TGTGCCAGCAGTTTGCAGGGCAGGGGTAATGAGCAGTTCTTC
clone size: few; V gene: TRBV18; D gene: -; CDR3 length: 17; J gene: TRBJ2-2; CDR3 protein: CASSPDFGTANTGELFF; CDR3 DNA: TGTGCCAGCTCACCAGACTTCGGGACCGCGAACACCGGGGAGCTGTTTTTT
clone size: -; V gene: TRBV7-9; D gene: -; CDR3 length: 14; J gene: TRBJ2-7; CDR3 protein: CASSPPAGQAEQYF; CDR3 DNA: TGTGCCAGCAGCCCACCCGCAGGGCAGGCCGAGCAGTACTTC
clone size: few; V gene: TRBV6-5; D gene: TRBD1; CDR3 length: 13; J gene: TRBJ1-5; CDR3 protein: CASRRQGNQPQHF; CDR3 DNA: TGTGCCAGCAGAAGACAGGGAAATCAGCCCCAGCATTTT
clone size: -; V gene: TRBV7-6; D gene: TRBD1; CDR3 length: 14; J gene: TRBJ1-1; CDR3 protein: CASSPGQGRTEAFF; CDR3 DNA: TGTGCCAGCAGCCCCGGACAGGGGCGTACTGAAGCTTTCTTT
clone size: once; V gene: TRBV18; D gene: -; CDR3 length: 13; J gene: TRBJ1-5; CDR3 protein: CASSPPGNQPQHF; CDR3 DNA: TGTGCCAGCTCACCACCAGGGAATCAGCCCCAGCATTTT
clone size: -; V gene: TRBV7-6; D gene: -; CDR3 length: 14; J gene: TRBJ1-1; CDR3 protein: CASSLPGAFAEAFF; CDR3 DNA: TGTGCCAGCAGCTTACCGGGGGCGTTCGCTGAAGCTTTCTTT
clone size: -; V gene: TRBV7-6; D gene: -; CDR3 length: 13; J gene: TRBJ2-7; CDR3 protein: CASSLVGTYEQYF; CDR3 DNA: TGTGCCAGCAGCTTAGTAGGCACCTACGAGCAGTACTTC
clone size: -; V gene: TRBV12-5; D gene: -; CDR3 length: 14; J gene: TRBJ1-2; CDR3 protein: CASGLPPFSYGYTF; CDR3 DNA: TGTGCTAGTGGTTTGCCCCCATTCTCTTATGGCTACACCTTC
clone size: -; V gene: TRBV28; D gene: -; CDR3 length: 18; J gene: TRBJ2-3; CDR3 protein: CASSFSWGLAESTDTQYF; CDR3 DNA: TGTGCCAGCAGTTTCTCTTGGGGGCTAGCGGAGAGCACAGATACGCAGTATTTT
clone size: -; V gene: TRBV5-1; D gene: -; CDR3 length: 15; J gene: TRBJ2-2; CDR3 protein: CASSLAESNTGELFF; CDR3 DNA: TGCGCCAGCAGCTTAGCGGAGTCGAACACCGGGGAGCTGTTTTTT
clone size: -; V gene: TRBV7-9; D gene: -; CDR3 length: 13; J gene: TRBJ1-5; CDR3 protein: CASSPDANQPQHF; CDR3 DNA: TGTGCCAGCAGCCCCGACGCCAATCAGCCCCAGCATTTT
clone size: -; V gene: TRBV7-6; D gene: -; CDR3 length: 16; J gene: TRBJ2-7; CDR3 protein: CASSSRPRGRSHEQYF; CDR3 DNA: TGTGCCAGCAGCTCCCGCCCGAGGGGCAGGTCCCACGAGCAGTACTTC
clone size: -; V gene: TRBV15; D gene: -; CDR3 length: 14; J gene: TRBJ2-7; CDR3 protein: CATSRGSGSDEQYF; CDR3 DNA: TGTGCCACCAGCAGAGGTAGCGGTTCCGACGAGCAGTACTTC
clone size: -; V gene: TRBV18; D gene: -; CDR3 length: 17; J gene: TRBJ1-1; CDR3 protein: CASSPLRGRGSATEAFF; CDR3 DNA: TGTGCCAGCTCACCACTCAGGGGACGTGGGAGTGCCACTGAAGCTTTCTTT
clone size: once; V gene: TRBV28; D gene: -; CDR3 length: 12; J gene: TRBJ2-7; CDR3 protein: CASSPPGYEQYF; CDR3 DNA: TGTGCCAGCAGTCCCCCTGGGTACGAGCAGTACTTC
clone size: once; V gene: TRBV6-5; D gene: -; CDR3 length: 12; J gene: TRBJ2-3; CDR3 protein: CASSSSRDTQYF; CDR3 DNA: TGTGCCAGCAGCTCCAGTAGGGATACGCAGTATTTT
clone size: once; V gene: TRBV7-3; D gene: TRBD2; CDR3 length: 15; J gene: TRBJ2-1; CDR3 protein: CASTKEETGGREQFF; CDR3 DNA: TGTGCCAGCACTAAAGAGGAAACGGGGGGGCGTGAGCAGTTCTTC
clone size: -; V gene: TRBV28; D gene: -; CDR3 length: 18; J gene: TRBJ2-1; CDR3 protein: CASSLFPRAGLRLAEQFF; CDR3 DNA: TGTGCCAGCAGTTTATTTCCCAGGGCGGGACTCCGTCTCGCGGAGCAGTTCTTC
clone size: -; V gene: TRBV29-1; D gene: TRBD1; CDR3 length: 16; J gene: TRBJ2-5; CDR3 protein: CSVTGTGGQRWEEQYF; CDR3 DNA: TGCAGCGTCACAGGGACAGGGGGCCAGAGGTGGGAAGAGCAGTACTTC
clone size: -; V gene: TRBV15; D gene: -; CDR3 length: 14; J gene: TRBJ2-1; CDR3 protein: CATSRGSGDNEQFF; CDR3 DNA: TGTGCCACCAGCAGGGGTAGCGGCGACAATGAGCAGTTCTTC
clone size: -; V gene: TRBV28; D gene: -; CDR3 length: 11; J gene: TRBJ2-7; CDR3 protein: CASSLSYERYF; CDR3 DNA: TGTGCCAGCAGTTTGAGCTACGAGCGGTACTTC
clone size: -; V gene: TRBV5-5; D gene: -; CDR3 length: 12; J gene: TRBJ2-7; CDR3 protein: CASSEDGYEQYF; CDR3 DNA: TGTGCCAGCAGCGAAGACGGCTACGAGCAGTACTTC
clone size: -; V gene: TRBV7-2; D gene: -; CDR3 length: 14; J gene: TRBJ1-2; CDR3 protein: CASSSLAGLYGYTF; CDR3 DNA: TGTGCCAGCAGCTCTCTGGCAGGGCTTTATGGCTACACCTTC
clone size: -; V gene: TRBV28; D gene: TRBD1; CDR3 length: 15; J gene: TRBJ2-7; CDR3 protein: CASSSPGDRHDEQYF; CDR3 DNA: TGTGCCAGCAGTTCCCCAGGGGACAGGCATGACGAGCAGTACTTC
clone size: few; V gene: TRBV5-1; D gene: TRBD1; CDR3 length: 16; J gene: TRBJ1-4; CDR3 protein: CASSMGQTATNEKLFF; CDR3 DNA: TGCGCCAGCAGCATGGGACAGACAGCAACTAATGAAAAACTGTTTTTT
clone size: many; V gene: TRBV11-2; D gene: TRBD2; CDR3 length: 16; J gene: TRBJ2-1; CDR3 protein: CASSLDWLADYNEQFF; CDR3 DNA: TGTGCCAGCAGCTTAGATTGGCTAGCGGACTACAATGAGCAGTTCTTC
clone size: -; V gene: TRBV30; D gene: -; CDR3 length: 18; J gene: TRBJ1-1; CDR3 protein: CAWSVLRGGWLSNTEAFF; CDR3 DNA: TGTGCCTGGAGTGTACTTCGGGGCGGCTGGCTATCGAACACTGAAGCTTTCTTT
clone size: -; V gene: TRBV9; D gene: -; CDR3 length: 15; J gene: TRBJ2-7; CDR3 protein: CASSLGQQPFYEQYF; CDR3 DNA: TGTGCCAGCAGCCTCGGACAGCAACCCTTCTACGAGCAGTACTTC
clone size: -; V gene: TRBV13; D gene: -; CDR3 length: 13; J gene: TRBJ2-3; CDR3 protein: CASSSRGTDTQYF; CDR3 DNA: TGTGCCAGCAGCTCCCGGGGCACAGATACGCAGTATTTT